What follows is one TCR beta chain and its context. Its antigen is unknown. The source of the sample is a study of T cell responses to AZD1222 COVID-19 vaccine. Turning to the study itself: Recipients boosted at about 4 weeks or about 12 weeks are pooled. The study's findings and limits: Within unmutated variant regions lay the reported targets of nearly half of spike-specific TCRs. Baseline seropositivity occurred in only a handful of AZD1222 recipients. Donors were mostly white British, more females; clonal diversity possibly underestimated.

Measured with immunoSEQ multiplex PCR; TCRdb has only the in-frame clones, and not every one. The sample lists about 160,000 clones; 75% to 95% were seen once. CDR1 is KGHSH and CDR2 is LQKENI in the germline V gene. Germline trimming cut 4 bases from V and 4 bases from J; bases unmatched to any gene: 4. This CDR3 is built from 14 residues. The sequencing used peripheral blood, collected on day 0 of AZD1222 vaccination. The gene calls are TRBV18 and TRBJ1-1, with 9 bases fitting TRBD1. This sequence was found in an adult in good health. The CDR3 loop is CASSLGQGVTEAFF. The CDR3 DNA follows: TGTGCCAGCTCACTGGGACAGGGAGTCACTGAAGCTTTCTTT.